Listed below are T cell receptor beta chains from one sample, sequenced in a study of blood T cell repertoires in COVID-19. Data came from immunoSEQ multiplex PCR; TCRdb stores just in-frame clones and leaves some out. The profile shows about 160,000 clones, around 82% of them singletons. The specimen sequenced was peripheral blood. These receptors originate from a woman of 80 years or more with active or convalescent COVID-19. Each CDR3 is given with its conserved first and last residue. A D gene is named only where the DNA matches it firmly. Expanded clones get a size class; other rows say once, few or many, or leave the size out.

v_call	d_call	j_call	clone_size	cdr3_aa	cdr3_nt
TRBV9	TRBD1	TRBJ1-2	NA	CASSAPGGRGYTF	TGTGCCAGCAGCGCCCCAGGGGGCCGAGGCTACACCTTC
TRBV15	NA	TRBJ1-1	NA	CATSRDLGATTEAFF	TGTGCCACCAGCAGAGATTTGGGGGCGACCACTGAAGCTTTCTTT
TRBV11-3	TRBD1	TRBJ2-1	NA	CASTETGANEQFF	TGTGCCAGCACAGAGACAGGGGCGAATGAGCAGTTCTTC
TRBV7-3	TRBD2	TRBJ2-1	NA	CASSPSLAGSFNEQFF	TGTGCCAGCAGCCCGTCGCTAGCGGGGTCGTTTAATGAGCAGTTCTTC
TRBV6-5	TRBD1	TRBJ1-5	NA	CASRAQGAQPQHF	TGTGCCAGCAGAGCACAGGGGGCTCAGCCCCAGCATTTT
TRBV7-9	NA	TRBJ1-3	NA	CASSLGVGSSGNTIYF	TGTGCCAGCAGCTTAGGGGTGGGGAGTTCTGGAAACACCATATATTTT
TRBV20-1	TRBD1	TRBJ1-2	NA	CSAGTGRGYTF	TGCAGTGCTGGGACAGGGAGAGGCTACACCTTC
TRBV28	NA	TRBJ1-5	NA	CASSSPGLNQPQHF	TGTGCCAGCAGCAGTCCAGGGCTCAACCAGCCCCAGCATTTT
TRBV12-3/TRBV12-4	NA	TRBJ1-4	NA	CASSRTINEKLFF	TGTGCCAGCAGTCGGACAATTAATGAAAAACTGTTTTTT
TRBV2	NA	TRBJ1-2	few	CASSELAGYGYTF	TGTGCCAGCAGTGAATTGGCAGGCTATGGCTACACCTTC
TRBV18	TRBD1	TRBJ2-1	NA	CASSPLGTGGTYNEQFF	TGTGCCAGCTCACCACTCGGGACAGGGGGGACCTACAATGAGCAGTTCTTC
TRBV7-9	NA	TRBJ1-5	NA	CASSLGGSAGVDQPQHF	TGTGCCAGCAGCTTAGGTGGGAGTGCGGGGGTCGATCAGCCCCAGCATTTT
TRBV24-1	NA	TRBJ2-5	once	CATSDSGGEQGFVETQYF	TGTGCCACCAGTGATTCGGGTGGAGAGCAGGGGTTCGTAGAGACCCAGTACTTC
TRBV6-5	TRBD1	TRBJ2-7	NA	CASSRQGRYEQYF	TGTGCCAGCAGTCGACAGGGGAGGTACGAGCAGTACTTC
TRBV9	NA	TRBJ1-1	NA	CASSAHQTAEAFF	TGTGCCAGCAGCGCACACCAGACAGCTGAAGCTTTCTTT
TRBV5-4	NA	TRBJ1-3	NA	CASQGTNSGNTIYF	TGTGCCAGTCAGGGGACCAACTCTGGAAACACCATATATTTT
TRBV10-2	TRBD2	TRBJ2-1	NA	CASSPLAGTSGFSYNEQFF	TGCGCCAGCAGTCCACTGGCCGGGACTAGCGGGTTCTCCTACAATGAGCAGTTCTTC
TRBV18	TRBD1	TRBJ1-2	NA	CASSPPWTGTSNYGYTF	TGTGCCAGCTCACCACCCTGGACAGGGACGTCTAACTATGGCTACACCTTC
TRBV6-5	TRBD2	TRBJ2-3	NA	CASSLRLAGVQDTQYF	TGTGCCAGCAGTTTACGACTAGCGGGAGTTCAAGATACGCAGTATTTT
TRBV3-1/TRBV3-2	TRBD2	TRBJ2-2	NA	CASSQEAGGRIGELFF	TGTGCCAGCAGCCAAGAAGCGGGAGGGCGGATCGGGGAGCTGTTTTTT
TRBV7-6	TRBD1	TRBJ2-5	NA	CASSLTGQDQETQYF	TGTGCCAGCAGCTTAACTGGACAGGACCAAGAGACCCAGTACTTC
TRBV5-1	NA	TRBJ2-7	NA	CASSFLGRPDSYEQYF	TGCGCCAGCAGCTTCTTGGGGAGACCGGACTCCTACGAGCAGTACTTC
TRBV7-3	TRBD2	TRBJ2-1	NA	CASSLAPGLGNEQFF	TGTGCCAGCAGCTTAGCCCCGGGACTAGGAAACGAGCAGTTCTTC
TRBV6-5	TRBD1	TRBJ1-6	NA	CASSYSRDSGSPLHF	TGTGCCAGCAGTTACTCGAGGGACAGCGGTTCACCCCTCCACTTT
TRBV2	TRBD1	TRBJ1-2	NA	CASSGAGDRNYGYTF	TGTGCCAGCAGTGGGGCAGGGGACAGAAACTATGGCTACACCTTC
TRBV19	NA	TRBJ1-5	NA	CASSYVGDSNQPQHF	TGTGCCAGTAGTTACGTAGGGGATAGCAATCAGCCCCAGCATTTT
TRBV3-1/TRBV3-2	TRBD1	TRBJ1-1	NA	CASSQAGQGHTEAFF	TGTGCCAGCAGCCAAGCAGGACAGGGGCACACTGAAGCTTTCTTT
TRBV6-4	NA	TRBJ2-2	once	CASRQEDTGELFF	TGTGCCAGCAGACAAGAGGACACCGGGGAGCTGTTTTTT
TRBV7-8	TRBD1	TRBJ2-7	NA	CASSHLKTGQGAYEQYF	TGTGCCAGCAGCCACCTCAAGACAGGACAGGGGGCCTACGAGCAGTACTTC
TRBV9	TRBD1	TRBJ1-1	NA	CASSAAPDRANTEAFF	TGTGCCAGCAGCGCTGCCCCTGACAGGGCGAACACTGAAGCTTTCTTT
TRBV5-1	NA	TRBJ2-6	NA	CASSFGSSGANVLTF	TGCGCCAGCAGCTTCGGTTCCTCTGGGGCCAACGTCCTGACTTTC
TRBV7-9	NA	TRBJ2-1	NA	CASSTPGTPYNEQFF	TGTGCCAGCAGCACCCCCGGGACACCATACAATGAGCAGTTCTTC
TRBV2	NA	TRBJ1-6	NA	CASSERLGAYNSPLHF	TGTGCCAGCAGTGAAAGGCTGGGAGCCTATAATTCACCCCTCCACTTT
TRBV5-5	TRBD1	TRBJ1-4	once	CASSLRQGAGEKLFF	TGTGCCAGCAGCTTGAGGCAGGGGGCGGGTGAAAAACTGTTTTTT
TRBV5-4	TRBD2	TRBJ2-3	NA	CASSLAGVGTDTQYF	TGTGCCAGCAGCTTAGCGGGAGTAGGAACAGATACGCAGTATTTT
TRBV5-1	TRBD1	TRBJ1-1	NA	CASSLQGVTEAFF	TGCGCCAGCAGCTTGCAGGGGGTCACTGAAGCTTTCTTT